Listed below are T cell receptor beta chains from one sample, sequenced in a study of read filtering for tumor transcriptome and immune sequencing. MiXCR, run by TCRdb on the reads, gives a single entry per CDR3 protein. The sample carries about 37,000 distinct CDR3 sequences, roughly an eighth recorded once. The specimen sequenced was a population of CD138-negative cells sorted from bone marrow. The source is a donor older than 35 with multiple myeloma. Each CDR3 is given with its conserved first and last residue. Each record gives: clone size, J gene, D gene, V gene, CDR3 protein, CDR3 DNA. D genes are given only for firm matches. Clone sizes are given selectively: once, few, many, or a class where the clone is expanded.

>many|TRBJ2-1|.|TRBV7-2
CASSAASSSYNEQFF
TGTGCCAGCAGCGCGGCTAGTTCCTCCTACAATGAGCAGTTCTTC
>many|TRBJ2-2|.|TRBV10-3
CAINDRNTGELFF
TGTGCCATCAATGACAGAAACACCGGGGAGCTGTTTTTT
>many|TRBJ2-1|TRBD1|TRBV5-1
CASSLAGGDYNEQFF
TGCGCCAGCAGCTTGGCAGGGGGCGACTACAATGAGCAGTTCTTC
>.|TRBJ2-6|.|TRBV6-1
CASSEGGSGANVLTF
TGTGCCAGCAGTGAAGGAGGAAGTGGGGCCAACGTCCTGACTTTC
>many|TRBJ2-1|.|TRBV9
CASSVRPGFNEQFF
TGTGCCAGCAGCGTAAGGCCGGGGTTCAATGAGCAGTTCTTC
>many|TRBJ2-1|.|TRBV4-1
CASSQGTGVLGEQFF
TGCGCCAGCAGCCAAGGCACCGGGGTGCTTGGTGAGCAGTTCTTC
>many|TRBJ1-6|.|TRBV30
CAWSRDSLATSPLHF
TGTGCCTGGAGTAGGGACTCCCTGGCTACTTCACCCCTCCACTTT
>many|TRBJ1-5|.|TRBV29-1
CSVEGGRSNQPQHF
TGCAGCGTTGAAGGGGGCCGGAGCAATCAGCCCCAGCATTTT
>many|TRBJ2-2|TRBD2|TRBV11-2
CASSFLASGMITGELFF
TGTGCCAGCAGCTTTCTCGCTAGCGGGATGATTACCGGGGAGCTGTTTTTT
>few|TRBJ2-7|.|TRBV6-6
CANSDLYDQYF
TGTGCCAACAGTGACCTCTACGATCAGTACTTC
>many|TRBJ2-2|.|TRBV5-1
CASSPGRNTGELFF
TGCGCCAGCAGCCCTGGACGGAACACCGGGGAGCTGTTTTTT
>many|TRBJ2-7|TRBD1|TRBV18
CASSPPNRGPYEQYF
TGTGCCAGCTCACCTCCAAACAGGGGCCCCTACGAGCAGTACTTC
>many|TRBJ2-1|.|TRBV15
CATSSPTDGSYNEQFF
TGTGCCACCAGCAGCCCGACGGACGGATCCTACAATGAGCAGTTCTTC
>many|TRBJ2-3|TRBD2|TRBV28
CASSLISGTGQDTQYF
TGTGCCAGCAGTTTGATTAGCGGGACGGGTCAAGATACGCAGTATTTT
>many|TRBJ2-1|TRBD2|TRBV4-2
CASSPPGSGQYNEQFF
TGTGCCAGCAGCCCGCCAGGTAGCGGGCAATACAATGAGCAGTTCTTC
>many|TRBJ2-1|TRBD2|TRBV20-1
CSARDELGTSQFF
TGCAGTGCTAGAGATGAACTAGGGACTAGCCAGTTCTTC
>.|TRBJ2-7|TRBD1|TRBV12-3/TRBV12-4
CASSSGGIQSEQYF
TGTGCCAGCAGTTCAGGGGGCATTCAATCCGAGCAGTACTTC
>many|TRBJ2-1|.|TRBV25-1
CASSEIGGHNEQFF
TGTGCCAGCAGTGAAATTGGGGGCCACAATGAGCAGTTCTTC
>.|TRBJ2-1|.|TRBV25-1
CATGGGIRNEQFF
TGTGCCACCGGGGGCGGGATCCGCAATGAGCAGTTCTTC
>many|TRBJ2-1|.|TRBV5-4
CASSLGTVNNEQFF
TGTGCCAGCAGCTTGGGGACCGTGAACAATGAGCAGTTCTTC
>.|TRBJ1-2|TRBD1|TRBV27
CASSLGQGRVGYTF
TGTGCCAGCAGTCTTGGACAGGGACGTGTCGGCTACACCTTC
>.|TRBJ2-7|.|TRBV7-9
CASSAQGYEQYF
TGTGCCAGCAGCGCACAGGGTTACGAGCAGTACTTC
>many|TRBJ1-2|TRBD1|TRBV29-1
CSVATGQGNYGYTF
TGCAGCGTAGCCACGGGACAGGGGAACTATGGCTACACCTTC
>many|TRBJ2-1|.|TRBV12-3/TRBV12-4
CASSLGGTYNEQFF
TGTGCCAGCAGTTTAGGAGGCACCTACAATGAGCAGTTCTTC
>many|TRBJ2-7|TRBD1|TRBV20-1
CSARRGTGGHEQYF
TGCAGTGCTAGGAGGGGGACAGGGGGCCACGAGCAGTACTTC
>many|TRBJ2-1|.|TRBV10-1
CASSSSGHYNEQFF
.
>many|TRBJ2-2|TRBD2|TRBV7-3
CASSLSGGNTGELFF
TGTGCCAGCAGCCTAAGCGGGGGGAACACCGGGGAGCTGTTTTTT
>many|TRBJ1-1|TRBD1|TRBV29-1
CSYNTGAGTEAFF
TGCAGCTATAACACAGGGGCCGGGACTGAAGCTTTCTTT
>many|TRBJ2-5|TRBD1|TRBV2
CASSAGRDRGRETQYF
TGTGCCAGCAGTGCTGGCCGGGACAGGGGTAGAGAGACCCAGTACTTC
>many|TRBJ2-4|TRBD1|TRBV7-2
CASSLIGGGNIQYF
TGTGCCAGCAGCTTAATAGGGGGCGGAAACATTCAGTACTTC
>many|TRBJ2-7|.|TRBV6-5
CASSYSQGMIEQYF
TGTGCCAGCAGTTACTCTCAGGGGATGATCGAGCAGTACTTC
>.|TRBJ1-5|.|TRBV6-5
CASTARRDSNQPQHF
TGTGCCAGCACGGCTAGGAGAGATAGCAATCAGCCCCAGCATTTT
>many|TRBJ1-1|.|TRBV12-3/TRBV12-4
CASSSQKTNTEAFF
TGTGCCAGCAGTTCACAGAAAACGAACACTGAAGCTTTCTTT
>many|TRBJ2-4|.|TRBV6-6
CASSYSKAKNIQYF
TGTGCCAGCAGTTACTCGAAAGCTAAGAACATTCAGTACTTC
>many|TRBJ2-7|.|TRBV28
CASRDRRGPQSYEQYF
TGTGCCAGCAGAGACCGTCGGGGCCCTCAATCCTACGAGCAGTACTTC
>many|TRBJ2-1|.|TRBV10-3
CAISENYNEQFF
TGTGCCATCAGTGAAAATTACAATGAGCAGTTCTTC
>many|TRBJ2-1|TRBD1|TRBV3-1
CASSLSGTGVDEQFF
TGTGCCAGCAGCCTTTCCGGGACAGGGGTTGATGAGCAGTTCTTC
>many|TRBJ2-2|.|TRBV7-8
CASPRSGRIGANTGELFF
TGTGCCAGCCCCCGATCGGGGAGGATTGGCGCGAACACCGGGGAGCTGTTTTTT
>.|TRBJ1-1|TRBD1|TRBV7-9
CASSLGRTGMNTEAFF
TGTGCCAGCAGCTTAGGCCGGACAGGCATGAACACTGAAGCTTTCTTT
>many|TRBJ1-5|.|TRBV19
CATGNQGRTGNQPQHF
TGTGCCACCGGAAATCAAGGGAGGACGGGCAATCAGCCCCAGCATTTT
>many|TRBJ2-5|.|TRBV7-8
CASSLAVRTVQETQYF
TGTGCCAGCAGCTTAGCGGTTAGAACGGTACAAGAGACCCAGTACTTC
>many|TRBJ2-2|.|TRBV7-3
CASSPTRAGELFF
TGTGCCAGCAGCCCTACAAGGGCCGGGGAGCTGTTTTTT
>many|TRBJ2-3|.|TRBV9
CASSLNVGDTDTQYF
TGTGCCAGCAGCCTGAACGTGGGAGACACAGATACGCAGTATTTT